These 32 T cell receptor beta chains were all obtained from the same sample, sequenced in a study of blood T cell repertoires in COVID-19. The protocol was immunoSEQ multiplex PCR, while the TCRdb copy is restricted to in-frame clones and leaves out a portion. This table holds about 230,000 clones, approximately 89% found once. What was sequenced was PBMCs or T cells enriched from blood (not recorded which). Receptors were obtained from a middle-aged woman with acute COVID-19.

The gene calls are TRBV7-2 and TRBJ2-5; 8 positions match TRBD2. The V and J ends lost 3 bases and 0 bases, in that order; junction bases with no gene match: 9. Germline CDR1 is SGHTA and CDR2 is FQGNSA. CDR3 length equals 17 residues. The CDR3 protein is CASSFGLAPLYQETQYF. The CDR3 region has the DNA TGTGCCAGCAGCTTTGGACTAGCCCCACTCTACCAAGAGACCCAGTACTTC.

The V and J genes are TRBV19 and TRBJ1-5, with D perhaps matching TRBD1 (5 bases). Germline assignment: CDR1 LNHDA and CDR2 SQIVND (reference sequence). This CDR3 is built from 14 residues. The germline V and J ends were trimmed by 6 bases and 4 bases, with 13 bases remaining between them. In DNA, the CDR3 is TGTGCCAGTAGCGTAGAGAAGGGGAATCAGCCCCAGCATTTT. It specifies CASSVEKGNQPQHF.

The chain recombines TRBV5-8 with TRBJ2-1, with D possibly TRBD2 on 5 matching bases. Germline assignment: CDR1 SGHTS and CDR2 YDEGEE. Trimming shortened V by 0 bases and J by 6 bases, and 13 bases separated the two germline ends. This CDR3 is built from 15 residues. This chain's CDR3 is CASSLVGPRGNEQFF. CDR3 in DNA: TGTGCCAGCAGCTTGGTAGGGCCCCGGGGCAATGAGCAGTTCTTC.

This sequence joins TRBV24-1 and TRBJ1-6, with D possibly being TRBD1 (6 bases). This CDR3 comprises 17 residues. Germline V gene data show CDR1 as KGHDR and CDR2 as SFDVKD. V was trimmed by 11 bases and J by 8 bases, leaving 27 bases between them. CDR3 sequence (DNA): TGTGCCAAAATAGTCGGGGTGCAGGGGAATGGCTATTCACCCCTCCACTTT. This encodes CAKIVGVQGNGYSPLHF.

With regard to this clone: A junction boundary mismatches the germline segment, possibly from a read error. The genes are TRBV14 and TRBJ2-1; 7 nucleotides agree with TRBD2. The CDR3 runs 18 residues. The germline V gene encodes CDR1 SGHDN and CDR2 FVKESK. CDR3 loop: CASSQAPSWAGVANEQFF. For the CDR3, the DNA is TGTGCCAGCAGTCAAGCCCCCTCTTGGGCGGGAGTTGCAAATGAGCAGTTCTTC. The complete variable domain, with remaining parts taken from reference TRBV14 and TRBJ2-1, reads EAGVTQFPSHSVIEKGQTVTLRCDPISGHDNLYWYRRVMGKEIKFLLHFVKESKQDESGMPNNRFLAERTGGTYSTLKVQPAELEDSGVYFCASSQAPSWAGVANEQFFGPGTRLTVL.

As to this clone: Other nucleotide sequences from this sample produce the same CDR3. The genes are TRBV7-2 and TRBJ1-6; D may be TRBD1 (6 bases). Germline values: CDR1 SGHTA, CDR2 FQGNSA. This CDR3 has 14 residues. The germline V and J ends were trimmed by 5 bases and 7 bases, with 12 bases remaining between them. The CDR3 loop is CASSLRTDNSPLHF. CDR3 coding DNA: TGTGCCAGCAGCCTACGGACAGACAATTCACCCCTCCACTTT.

J is TRBJ1-4 and V is TRBV6-5; 10 positions agree with TRBD1. Germline loops: CDR1 MNHEY, CDR2 SVGAGI. V was clipped by 8 bases and J by 9 bases; unmatched bases: 9. The CDR3 has 14 amino acids. The CDR3 is CASGLTGGRKKLFF. DNA of the CDR3: TGTGCCAGCGGCCTGACAGGGGGCAGGAAAAAACTGTTTTTT.

The rearrangement joins TRBV5-1 to TRBJ2-1, with 8 bases fitting TRBD2. The CDR3 has 15 residues. Germline CDR1 SGHRS, CDR2 YFSETQ. Trimming at V came to 5 bases and at J to 0 bases, leaving 4 bases not matched to a gene. CDR3 coding DNA: TGCGCCAGCAGACCGGGAGGGAGCTCCTACAATGAGCAGTTCTTC. Encoded protein: CASRPGGSSYNEQFF. Full variable domain (rest looked up from reference TRBV5-1 and TRBJ2-1): KAGVTQTPRYLIKTRGQQVTLSCSPISGHRSVSWYQQTPGQGLQFLFEYFSETQRNKGNFPGRFSGRQFSNSRSEMNVSTLELGDSALYLCASRPGGSSYNEQFFGPGTRLTVL.

V and J are TRBV5-1 and TRBJ2-7; 12 bases align to TRBD2. Germline loops: CDR1 SGHRS, CDR2 YFSETQ. This CDR3 is built from 18 residues. V lost 4 bases to trimming and J lost 0 bases; unmatched junction nucleotides: 11. The CDR3 sequence is CASSPQGLAGWSSYEQYV. The DNA of the CDR3 is TGCGCCAGCAGCCCCCAGGGACTAGCGGGTTGGAGCTCCTACGAGCAGTACGTC.

The gene calls are TRBV9 and TRBJ2-6, with 7 bases fitting TRBD1. V was pared by 3 bases and J by 2 bases, with 8 bases of the junction left unmatched. Germline V gene sequence: CDR1 SGDLS, CDR2 YYNGEE. The CDR3 has 17 amino acids. The CDR3 DNA follows: TGTGCCAGCAGCGCCCCGACAGGGTACCCTGGGGCCAACGTCCTGACTTTC. Translating gives CASSAPTGYPGANVLTF.

The CDR3 is CASSQETGLAGNAYNEQFF. The CDR3 DNA reads as TGTGCCAGCAGCCAAGAGACCGGACTAGCGGGGAACGCCTACAATGAGCAGTTCTTC. The rearrangement joins TRBV14 to TRBJ2-1; 12 bases are a match to TRBD2. The CDR3 totals 19 residues. CDR1 and CDR2 from the germline V gene are SGHDN and FVKESK. J was trimmed by 2 bases and V by 0 bases; bases with no gene match: 8.

The chain carries TRBV7-9 and TRBJ1-3, with D unresolved. This CDR3 is 14 amino acids long. V was cut by 8 bases and J by 2 bases, with 13 bases left in between. Germline V CDR1 and CDR2: SEHNR, FQNEAQ (reference sequence). The CDR3 nucleotides are TGTGCCAGCGACGAGGGAGGCGCTGGAAACACCATATATTTT. Translation: CASDEGGAGNTIYF.

This clone has more than one count but fewer than ten. This rearrangement joins TRBV5-1 to TRBJ2-3; 10 nucleotides align to TRBD2. Germline assignment: CDR1 SGHRS and CDR2 YFSETQ. This CDR3 region has 17 residues. After removal of 4 bases from V and 2 bases from J, the junction contained 10 bases not matched to a gene. Here the CDR3 reads CASSLGTSGVYTDTQYF. CDR3 nucleotides: TGCGCCAGCAGCCTTGGAACTAGCGGGGTATACACAGATACGCAGTATTTT.

The chain is built from TRBV13 and TRBJ2-3, with D maybe TRBD2 (5 bases). Trimming took off 5 bases at V and 1 base at J, with 16 bases between the two ends. The V gene's germline CDR1 is PRHDT and CDR2 FYEKMQ (reference sequence). CDR3 length: 16 residues. The CDR3 here is CASSLRVSPGTDTQYF. For the CDR3, the DNA is TGTGCCAGCAGCCTGAGGGTGAGCCCGGGCACAGATACGCAGTATTTT.

The V call is TRBV29-1, the J call TRBJ2-3, with unresolved D. V lost 2 bases to trimming and J lost 0 bases, with 12 bases between them. The CDR3 runs 15 residues. Germline lookup yields CDR1 SQVTM and CDR2 ANQGSEA. The CDR3 sequence is CSVESLGRSTDTQYF. CDR3 DNA: TGCAGCGTTGAATCGCTGGGCAGGAGCACAGATACGCAGTATTTT.

The rearrangement joins TRBV5-6 to TRBJ2-1; maybe TRBD2 (5 bases). CDR1 SGHDT and CDR2 YYEEEE come from the germline V gene. Trimming took off 6 bases at V and 4 bases at J, with 20 bases between the two ends. The CDR3 extends over 16 amino acids. CDR3 DNA sequence: TGTGCCAGCACCCGGATGTTGGCGGGTTTTTACAATGAGCAGTTCTTC. Protein sequence: CASTRMLAGFYNEQFF. Using reference TRBV5-6 and TRBJ2-1 for the parts outside the CDR3, the full variable domain is DAGVTQSPTHLIKTRGQQVTLRCSPKSGHDTVSWYQQALGQGPQFIFQYYEEEERQRGNFPDRFSGHQFPNYSSELNVNALLLGDSALYLCASTRMLAGFYNEQFFGPGTRLTVL.

The chain links TRBV5-1 to TRBJ1-2, with D perhaps TRBD1 (5 bases). The V end was cut by 0 bases, the J end by 2 bases, with 11 bases between. The CDR3 has 15 residues. Germline assignment: CDR1 SGHRS and CDR2 YFSETQ. The CDR3 is CASSLGQPTNYGYTF. Here the CDR3 DNA reads TGCGCCAGCAGCTTGGGACAGCCTACCAACTATGGCTACACCTTC.

The V call is TRBV18, the J call TRBJ1-2, with TRBD1 matching 7 bases. The J segment lost 2 bases and the V segment lost 4 bases, leaving 4 bases of the junction unmatched. This CDR3 is 14 amino acids long. The germline V gene has CDR1 KGHSH and CDR2 LQKENI. Here the CDR3 reads CASSRDSQNYGYTF. DNA for the CDR3: TGTGCCAGCTCACGGGACAGTCAGAACTATGGCTACACCTTC.

This chain links TRBV20-1 with TRBJ2-1; 10 nucleotides line up with TRBD2. Losses at the gene ends were 3 bases for V and 5 bases for J; bases not matched to a gene: 7. The germline CDR1 and CDR2 sequences are DFQATT and SNEGSKA (reference sequence). CDR3 size: 15 residues. This CDR3 reads CSASQGLASHNEQFF. The CDR3 DNA follows: TGCAGTGCTAGTCAGGGACTAGCGAGCCACAATGAGCAGTTCTTC.

V is TRBV7-9 and J is TRBJ1-2; 7 positions agree with TRBD1. Per germline, CDR1 SEHNR and CDR2 FQNEAQ (reference sequence). Unmatched junction bases numbered 8, after V lost 1 base and J lost 3 bases. This CDR3 has 16 amino acids. For the CDR3, the DNA is TGTGCCAGCAGCTTAGGGACAGGACTTAAAGACTATGGCTACACCTTC. Residues: CASSLGTGLKDYGYTF.

V is TRBV5-1 and J is TRBJ2-4, with 8 nucleotides matching TRBD2. The CDR3 length is 15 residues. With V trimmed by 7 bases and J by 1 base, 7 bases remained unmatched. Germline V lookup: CDR1 SGHRS, CDR2 YFSETQ. The CDR3 protein is CASSGGGLAKNIQYF. The CDR3 DNA follows: TGCGCCAGCTCCGGGGGGGGCCTCGCCAAAAACATTCAGTACTTC.

This sequence joins TRBV9 and TRBJ2-1, with D possibly being TRBD2 (6 bases). Germline loops: CDR1 SGDLS, CDR2 YYNGEE. This CDR3 region has 14 residues. V lost 0 bases and J 7 bases, leaving 11 bases between the germline ends. CDR3 protein: CASSVELAVNEQFF. DNA of the CDR3: TGTGCCAGCAGCGTAGAACTAGCTGTTAATGAGCAGTTCTTC.

V usage is TRBV29-1 and J usage is TRBJ1-2, with D possibly TRBD1 on 6 matching bases. The CDR3 is 14 residues long. The germline CDR1 and CDR2 sequences are SQVTM and ANQGSEA. The V gene lost 2 bases and the J gene lost 6 bases, with 16 bases spanning the gap. DNA of the CDR3: TGCAGCGTTGAATCCACTACAGGGTGGGATGGCTACACCTTC. Protein: CSVESTTGWDGYTF.

CDR3 protein: CASSSPGTGIVTEAFF. For the CDR3, the DNA is TGTGCCAGCAGCTCCCCCGGGACAGGGATCGTCACTGAAGCTTTCTTT. V usage is TRBV5-4 and J usage is TRBJ1-1; 9 bases line up with TRBD1. In germline, CDR1 is SGHNT, CDR2 YYREEE (reference sequence). After removal of 3 bases from V and 4 bases from J, the junction contained 10 bases not matched to a gene. This CDR3 contains 16 residues.

The chain employs TRBV7-6 and TRBJ1-2; TRBD1 might be the D (6 bases). V lost 5 bases and J lost 7, with 17 bases in between. From germline, CDR1 is SGHVS and CDR2 FNYEAQ. The CDR3 sequence is 14 residues long. CDR3 sequence reads: CASSPLVGGGGYTF. CDR3 nucleotide sequence: TGTGCCAGCAGCCCCCTTGTTGGGGGCGGTGGCTACACCTTC.

The CDR3 DNA reads as TGTGCCTGGAGTAGGGGCCCCACGGGGGATCAGCCCCAGCATTTT. Residues: CAWSRGPTGDQPQHF. The V call is TRBV30, the J call TRBJ1-5; a possible D gene is TRBD1 (5 bases). The CDR3 is made up of 15 amino acids. Germline values: CDR1 GTSNPN, CDR2 SVGIG (reference sequence). V lost 2 bases, J lost 5 bases, and 16 bases lay in between.

This chain links TRBV7-8 with TRBJ2-1, with a tentative D call TRBD2 (5 bases). Germline V lookup: CDR1 SGHVS, CDR2 FQNEAQ. V gave up 1 base and J gave up 5 bases, with 15 bases separating them. The CDR3 is 16 amino acids. The CDR3, as DNA: TGTGCCAGCAGCTTAGTCGCGACTATGATTAACAATGAGCAGTTCTTC. Translated, it gives CASSLVATMINNEQFF.

This clone came up once. The chain employs TRBV5-1 and TRBJ1-1; D perhaps matches TRBD1 (5 bases). The CDR3 runs 15 residues. Germline CDR1 SGHRS, CDR2 YFSETQ. Trimming shortened V by 0 bases and J by 5 bases, and 14 bases separated the two germline ends. CDR3 residues: CASSLDGARGTEAFF. CDR3 DNA sequence: TGCGCCAGCAGCTTGGATGGGGCGCGTGGGACTGAAGCTTTCTTT. Together with reference TRBV5-1 and TRBJ1-1, the CDR3 gives the full variable domain: KAGVTQTPRYLIKTRGQQVTLSCSPISGHRSVSWYQQTPGQGLQFLFEYFSETQRNKGNFPGRFSGRQFSNSRSEMNVSTLELGDSALYLCASSLDGARGTEAFFGQGTRLTVV.

The V call is TRBV9, the J call TRBJ2-1; D is perhaps TRBD2 (7 bases). V shed 4 bases and J shed 10 bases, with 18 bases lying between them. The CDR3 sequence is 14 residues long. CDR1 and CDR2 from the germline V gene are SGDLS and YYNGEE. For the CDR3, the DNA is TGTGCCAGCAGCCCAGGGGCGGGGGCTCCCGAGCAGTTCTTC. Its protein product is CASSPGAGAPEQFF.

To note about this clone: Other DNA sequences from this sample encode an identical CDR3 as well. This chain uses TRBV5-1 with TRBJ2-7; a weak D match, TRBD1 (5 bases). V lost 0 bases to trimming and J lost 2 bases, with 12 bases between them. The CDR3 loop spans 15 amino acids. CDR1 is SGHRS and CDR2 is YFSETQ in the germline V gene. The DNA for the CDR3 is TGCGCCAGCAGCTTGGCCGGGCAGGGCGCCTACGAGCAGTACTTC. Translating gives CASSLAGQGAYEQYF.

The table lists this clone with a count of one. This chain links TRBV3-1 (or the pseudogene TRBV3-2) with TRBJ2-1; a weak D match, TRBD2 (5 bases). CDR1 is LGHDT and CDR2 is YNNKEL in the germline V gene (reference sequence). The V and J ends lost 0 bases and 0 bases respectively, with 15 bases between them. The CDR3 consists of 18 residues. DNA of the CDR3: TGTGCCAGCAGCCAAGATACTTGGATAGGGAGCTCCTACAATGAGCAGTTCTTC. It yields the protein CASSQDTWIGSSYNEQFF.

The V gene is TRBV5-5, the J gene TRBJ2-1; TRBD2 agrees at 9 bases. The CDR3 covers 16 residues. CDR1 and CDR2 (germline): SGHKS, YYEKEE (reference sequence). The trim removed 4 bases at V and 2 bases at J, leaving 7 bases unmatched. CDR3 DNA sequence: TGTGCCAGCAGCCCCAGCGCGGGAGGGACCTACAATGAGCAGTTCTTC. Its protein product is CASSPSAGGTYNEQFF.